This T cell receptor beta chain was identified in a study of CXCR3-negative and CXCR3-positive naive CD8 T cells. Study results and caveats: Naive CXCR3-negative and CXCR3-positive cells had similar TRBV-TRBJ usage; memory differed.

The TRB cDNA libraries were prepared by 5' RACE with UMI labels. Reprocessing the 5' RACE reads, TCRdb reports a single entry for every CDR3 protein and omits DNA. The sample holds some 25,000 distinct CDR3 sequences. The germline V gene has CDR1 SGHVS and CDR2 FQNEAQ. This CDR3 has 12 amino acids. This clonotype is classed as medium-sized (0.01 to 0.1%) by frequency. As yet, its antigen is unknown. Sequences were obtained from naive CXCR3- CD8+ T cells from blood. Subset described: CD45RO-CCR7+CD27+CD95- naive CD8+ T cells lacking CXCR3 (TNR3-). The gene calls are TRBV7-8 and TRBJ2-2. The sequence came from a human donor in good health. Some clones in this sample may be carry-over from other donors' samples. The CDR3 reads CASSQLTGELFF.